This TCR beta chain was identified in a study of blood T cell repertoires in COVID-19. Data came from immunoSEQ multiplex PCR; TCRdb stores just in-frame clones and leaves some out. Among around 300,000 clones, under 90% were seen once, and the ten largest hold roughly 2.2%. The CDR3 has 13 residues. The germline V gene encodes CDR1 SQVTM and CDR2 ANQGSEA. Trimming took 3 bases from V and 1 from J, leaving 8 bases between them. The chain couples TRBV29-1 to TRBJ2-3, with D perhaps matching TRBD2 (6 bases). Sequencing was done on a sample of peripheral blood. The receptor was isolated from a man aged 50 or older with acute or convalescent COVID-19. CDR3 region: CSVEASGTDTQYF. Written as DNA, the CDR3 is TGCAGCGTTGAGGCTAGCGGCACAGATACGCAGTATTTT.